These T cell receptor beta chains were read from a single sample in a study of T cells in Graves' hyperthyroidism and ophthalmopathy. TCRdb processed the multiplex PCR reads anew with MiXCR; each CDR3 protein has one entry. The data contain about 770,000 distinct CDR3 sequences, around 20% of them singletons. The sample was blood. These receptors all come from a woman in her 50s with Graves' hyperthyroidism that later progressed to Graves' ophthalmopathy. Both conserved end residues are part of each CDR3. A D gene is named only where the DNA matches it firmly. Clone size is given for some rows only: seen once, a few or many times, or a class if the clone is expanded.

v_gene	j_gene	abundance	d_gene	CDR3nt	CDR3aa
TRBV2	TRBJ2-2	many	TRBD1	TGTGCCGGCGACAGGGGCAACACCGGGGAGCTGTTTTTT	CAGDRGNTGELFF
TRBV27	TRBJ1-2	few	-	TGTGCCAGCAGGCGCGGGGACGGAGGCTACACCTTC	CASRRGDGGYTF
TRBV7-2	TRBJ2-5	many	-	TGTGCCAGCAGCTTAGCGGGCAAGACCCAGTACTTC	CASSLAGKTQYF
TRBV20-1	TRBJ2-2	few	TRBD2	TGCAGTGCTAGCATTACTAGCGGGGGAGGCACCGGGGAGCTGTTTTTT	CSASITSGGGTGELFF
TRBV28	TRBJ2-1	-	TRBD1	TGTGCCAGCAGGGGGACAGGGATGGCCCATGAGCAGTTCTTC	CASRGTGMAHEQFF
TRBV3-1	TRBJ1-2	many	-	TGTGCCAGCAGCCAAGAAGGGGGATATGACTACACCTTC	CASSQEGGYDYTF
TRBV29-1	TRBJ2-3	-	-	TGCAGCGTTGAAGAGCTTGAATTTCTCGATACGCAGTATTTT	CSVEELEFLDTQYF
TRBV5-1	TRBJ2-2	-	-	TGCGCCAGCAGCTTACGGACAGAAAACACCGGGGAGCTGTTTTTT	CASSLRTENTGELFF
TRBV12-3/TRBV12-4	TRBJ1-5	many	-	TGTGCCAGCAGTCCCGGGACGGTCTATAGCAATCAGCCCCAGCATTTT	CASSPGTVYSNQPQHF
TRBV20-1	TRBJ1-2	-	-	TGCAGTGCTAGAGAGTTATTCAGGGGTAACTATGGCTACACCTTC	CSARELFRGNYGYTF
TRBV30	TRBJ2-5	few	-	TGTGCCTGGAGTAGTGGCAGGGGTTTTGAGACCCAGTACTTC	CAWSSGRGFETQYF
TRBV5-5	TRBJ1-6	-	-	TGTGCCAGCAGCTTGTGGCTGGGACGGAATTCACCCCTCCACTTT	CASSLWLGRNSPLHF
TRBV5-6	TRBJ1-5	-	-	TGTGCCAGCAGCTTGTCGGGGACGGTGGATCCGCCCCAGCATTTT	CASSLSGTVDPPQHF
TRBV7-8	TRBJ2-7	medium-sized	-	TGTGCCAGCAGCTTATTTAATTGGCAACCCTACGAGCAGTACTTC	CASSLFNWQPYEQYF
TRBV10-3	TRBJ1-2	many	TRBD1	TGTGCCATCAGTGAGTCCCCGGACAGGGAATACTATGGCTACACCTTC	CAISESPDREYYGYTF
TRBV7-8	TRBJ1-5	-	-	TGTGCCAGCAGCCCTAGGGAGAGCAATCAGCCCCAGCATTTT	CASSPRESNQPQHF
TRBV13	TRBJ2-3	many	TRBD1	TGTGCCAGCAGCTCCACAGGGGGCAGCACAGATACGCAGTATTTT	CASSSTGGSTDTQYF
TRBV11-1	TRBJ2-3	many	TRBD2	TGTGCCAGCAGCTCATGGGGGACTAGCGGCACAGATACGCAGTATTTT	CASSSWGTSGTDTQYF
TRBV6-1	TRBJ2-4	-	TRBD1	TGTGCCAGCCAGGCAGGGACAGAAAACATTCAGTACTTC	CASQAGTENIQYF
TRBV19	TRBJ2-2	-	-	TGTGCCAGTAGTATCCGGTTGGGCCTGGGGGAGCTGTTTTTT	CASSIRLGLGELFF
TRBV20-1	TRBJ1-2	many	-	TGCAGTGCTAGAGAACCAGAGGGGCCTATCTATGGCTACACCTTC	CSAREPEGPIYGYTF
TRBV7-2	TRBJ2-7	many	TRBD2	TGTGCCAGCAGCCCCGGACTAGCGGGGACCCGCCACGAGCAGTACTTC	CASSPGLAGTRHEQYF
TRBV20-1	TRBJ2-3	-	-	TGCAGTGCTTATTTGATAGATACGCAGTATTTT	CSAYLIDTQYF
TRBV19	TRBJ2-7	few	-	TGTGCCAGTAGTTCCAGGCAGGACTCCTACGAGCAGTACTTC	CASSSRQDSYEQYF
TRBV2	TRBJ1-5	-	-	TGTGCCAGCAAGGGCATTGGGGGGAATCAGCCCCAGCATTTT	CASKGIGGNQPQHF
TRBV19	TRBJ1-5	-	-	TGTGCCAGTAGTAATGGAGGGCGTAGCAATCAGCCCCAGCATTTT	CASSNGGRSNQPQHF
TRBV12-3/TRBV12-4	TRBJ2-1	many	TRBD2	TGTGCCAGCAGTTTAGGGGGGGGGGGCTCCTACAATGAGCAGTTCTTC	CASSLGGGGSYNEQFF
TRBV27	TRBJ2-5	few	-	TGTGCCACCCGATCAATAGTCCAAGAGACCCAGTACTTC	CATRSIVQETQYF
TRBV7-3	TRBJ2-1	many	-	TGTGCCAGCAGCTTAACGGTAGTGAATGAGCAGTTCTTC	CASSLTVVNEQFF
TRBV7-9	TRBJ2-5	-	-	TGTGCCAGCAGCACACCGCGTAACCTAGAGACCCAGTACTTC	CASSTPRNLETQYF
TRBV6-4	TRBJ1-1	many	-	TGTGCCAGCAGTGCGACGCTTGACACTGAAGCTTTCTTT	CASSATLDTEAFF
TRBV6-6	TRBJ2-1	-	-	TGTGCCAGCAGTTACCCCGGGGAGGGGGCAGGGAATGAGCAGTTCTTC	CASSYPGEGAGNEQFF
TRBV28	TRBJ2-3	-	TRBD1	TGTGCCAGCAGTTTGTGGACAGGGAGGACAGATACGCAGTATTTT	CASSLWTGRTDTQYF